A selection of T cell receptor beta chains follows, all from one sample in a study of cytomegalovirus exposure and HLA in healthy donors. Generated by immunoSEQ multiplex PCR, the TCRdb table keeps only in-frame clones and is missing some. This sample yields 200,000 or so clones, of which about 70% are seen a single time; roughly 2.5% belongs to the top ten. The sample comprised PBMCs. Every receptor here comes from a man aged 35-49 years in good health and CMV-seropositive. The CDR3 runs from the conserved cysteine through the conserved F or W. D genes are given only for firm matches. Clone size is given for some rows only: seen once, a few or many times, or a class if the clone is expanded.

clone size	CDR3 length	D gene	J gene	V gene	CDR3 protein	CDR3 DNA
.	17	TRBD1	TRBJ2-1	TRBV19	CASRSGTGLFLDNEQFF	TGTGCCAGTAGGTCCGGGACAGGGCTCTTCTTGGACAATGAGCAGTTCTTC
.	13	.	TRBJ2-1	TRBV11-2	CASSLGRDNEQFF	TGTGCCAGCAGCTTAGGGCGGGACAATGAGCAGTTCTTC
.	14	TRBD1	TRBJ2-1	TRBV2	CASSEEGQGYEQFF	TGTGCCAGCAGTGAAGAGGGACAGGGTTATGAGCAGTTCTTC
.	16	.	TRBJ1-1	TRBV4-1	CASSPADGRGAPEAFF	TGCGCCAGCAGCCCAGCCGACGGTCGGGGGGCCCCTGAAGCTTTCTTT
.	13	.	TRBJ1-1	TRBV7-2	CASSQARNTEAFF	TGTGCCAGCAGCCAGGCTCGGAACACTGAAGCTTTCTTT
.	12	.	TRBJ1-1	TRBV6-5	CASSVVNTEAFF	TGTGCCAGCAGTGTAGTGAACACTGAAGCTTTCTTT
few	14	TRBD2	TRBJ2-5	TRBV6-5	CASVGGALGETQYF	TGTGCCAGCGTCGGGGGGGCTTTAGGAGAGACCCAGTACTTC
.	14	.	TRBJ2-1	TRBV28	CASSPAGTDNEQFF	TGTGCCAGCAGTCCTGCGGGGACAGACAATGAGCAGTTCTTC
.	14	.	TRBJ2-7	TRBV19	CASSIGGLGYEQYF	TGTGCCAGTAGTATAGGGGGACTGGGCTACGAGCAGTACTTC
few	12	TRBD1	TRBJ1-1	TRBV7-9	CASSPGQAEAFF	TGTGCCAGCAGTCCAGGACAGGCCGAAGCTTTCTTT
.	15	.	TRBJ2-5	TRBV6-5	CASSYQSVRQETQYF	TGTGCCAGCAGTTACCAAAGCGTTCGGCAAGAGACCCAGTACTTC
.	16	TRBD1	TRBJ1-1	TRBV6-5	CASSYSATGGNTEAFF	TGTGCCAGCAGTTATTCCGCGACAGGGGGGAACACTGAAGCTTTCTTT
once	13	.	TRBJ2-1	TRBV7-2	CASSWSSYNEQFF	TGTGCCAGCAGCTGGAGCTCCTACAATGAGCAGTTCTTC
few	14	TRBD1	TRBJ1-6	TRBV7-9	CASVPGQLSSPLHF	TGTGCCAGCGTCCCGGGACAGCTTTCATCACCCCTCCACTTT
.	17	TRBD1	TRBJ1-2	TRBV4-1	CASSHDAGTGKGYGYTF	TGCGCCAGCAGCCACGACGCCGGGACAGGAAAGGGCTATGGCTACACCTTC
.	14	.	TRBJ1-1	TRBV6-6	CASSYLYSRGVAFF	TGTGCCAGCAGTTACCTGTACTCCCGGGGGGTGGCTTTCTTT
once	13	.	TRBJ2-5	TRBV7-8	CASSLGDQETQYF	TGTGCCAGCAGCTTAGGAGATCAAGAGACCCAGTACTTC
.	16	TRBD1	TRBJ2-5	TRBV25-1	CASSALGTGDQETQYF	TGTGCCAGCAGTGCTTTAGGGACAGGGGACCAAGAGACCCAGTACTTC
.	15	TRBD1	TRBJ1-1	TRBV5-6	CASSWGTGRNTEAFF	TGTGCCAGCAGTTGGGGGACAGGACGGAACACTGAAGCTTTCTTT
once	14	TRBD1	TRBJ2-7	TRBV6-6	CASRDRGLSYEQYF	TGTGCCAGCAGGGACAGGGGGCTCTCCTACGAGCAGTACTTC
.	19	.	TRBJ1-4	TRBV27	CASSSQPLPSGSANEKLFF	TGTGCCAGCAGTTCCCAGCCTCTGCCCTCAGGGTCGGCGAACGAAAAACTGTTTTTT
.	19	TRBD2	TRBJ2-3	TRBV9	CASSPERGESLFNTDTQYF	TGTGCCAGCAGCCCTGAGCGGGGGGAATCCCTATTCAACACAGATACGCAGTATTTT
.	14	TRBD2	TRBJ2-3	TRBV5-1	CASNGASGTDTQYF	TGCGCCAGCAACGGGGCTAGCGGAACAGATACGCAGTATTTT
few	16	.	TRBJ2-2	TRBV15	CATSGQPVANTGELFF	TGTGCCACCTCCGGACAGCCCGTCGCGAACACCGGGGAGCTGTTTTTT
.	13	.	TRBJ2-2	TRBV13	CASSFGGSRELFF	TGTGCCAGCAGCTTTGGAGGGTCGCGGGAGCTGTTTTTT
.	12	TRBD1	TRBJ1-1	TRBV5-1	CASSFTGGSPIF	TGCGCCAGCAGCTTTACAGGGGGCTCCCCCATCTTT
.	12	.	TRBJ2-7	TRBV7-2	CASSWGGGEQYF	TGTGCCAGCAGCTGGGGAGGAGGCGAGCAGTACTTC
.	14	.	TRBJ2-3	TRBV5-1	CASSLSRYTDTQYF	TGCGCCAGCAGCTTGTCCAGGTACACAGATACGCAGTATTTT
.	11	TRBD1	TRBJ1-2	TRBV20-1	CVTGTGRGYTF	TGCGTTACCGGGACAGGCCGTGGCTACACCTTC
.	14	.	TRBJ1-2	TRBV6-5	CASIAVGANYGYTF	TGTGCCAGCATCGCGGTGGGGGCAAACTATGGCTACACCTTC
.	14	.	TRBJ2-1	TRBV7-8	CASSVNRALGEQFF	TGTGCCAGCAGCGTTAACAGGGCGCTAGGGGAGCAGTTCTTC
.	14	.	TRBJ2-7	TRBV7-9	CASSSQGGSYEQYF	TGTGCCAGCAGCTCCCAGGGGGGTTCCTACGAGCAGTACTTC
.	18	.	TRBJ1-6	TRBV7-9	CASSLVAGYSSYNSPLHF	TGTGCCAGCAGCTTAGTTGCAGGGTACAGCTCCTATAATTCACCCCTCCACTTT
.	15	.	TRBJ2-7	TRBV28	CASSRIDRDLGEQYF	TGTGCCAGCAGTCGAATCGACAGAGATCTGGGGGAGCAGTACTTC
.	19	TRBD1	TRBJ1-2	TRBV14	CASSHFYLEQGGPAYGYTF	TGTGCCAGCAGCCATTTCTATCTGGAGCAGGGGGGCCCGGCCTATGGCTACACCTTC
.	16	TRBD1	TRBJ2-5	TRBV7-2	CASSLGQVGPYERQYF	TGTGCCAGCAGCCTAGGACAGGTTGGACCCTACGAGCGGCAGTACTTC
.	14	.	TRBJ2-1	TRBV4-2	CASSPWDFYNEQFF	TGTGCCAGCAGCCCGTGGGACTTCTACAATGAGCAGTTCTTC
once	16	TRBD1	TRBJ1-1	TRBV28	CASSSPPQGANTEAFF	TGTGCCAGCAGTTCCCCACCACAGGGGGCGAACACTGAAGCTTTCTTT
.	14	.	TRBJ2-3	TRBV7-9	CASSWGGPTDTQYF	TGTGCCAGCAGCTGGGGGGGCCCCACAGATACGCAGTATTTT
.	20	TRBD1	TRBJ1-6	TRBV6-4	CASSDPRDRGQSSYNSPLHF	TGTGCCAGCAGTGACCCCCGGGACAGGGGCCAGAGCTCCTATAATTCACCCCTCCACTTT
few	13	.	TRBJ1-6	TRBV4-3	CASKARGVSPLHF	TGCGCCAGCAAAGCTCGGGGGGTTTCACCCCTCCACTTT
few	12	TRBD1	TRBJ2-7	TRBV10-3	CAVTGAHNEQYF	TGTGCCGTCACAGGGGCGCACAACGAGCAGTACTTC
few	15	TRBD1	TRBJ1-5	TRBV28	CASSRPDRGHQPQHF	TGTGCCAGCAGTCGCCCGGACAGGGGACATCAGCCCCAGCATTTT
.	14	.	TRBJ1-1	TRBV13	CASSLSGPPTEAFF	TGTGCCAGCAGCTTATCAGGGCCCCCCACTGAAGCTTTCTTT
.	16	.	TRBJ1-3	TRBV4-2	CASSLGGRGTGNTIYF	TGTGCCAGCAGCCTGGGGGGTCGGGGGACTGGAAACACCATATATTTT
.	18	TRBD2	TRBJ2-5	TRBV27	CASSLSGAGLVIYREQYF	TGTGCCAGCAGTTTATCGGGGGCGGGACTAGTTATCTATAGGGAGCAGTACTTC
.	13	TRBD2	TRBJ2-2	TRBV27	CASSLWGGGELFF	TGTGCCAGCAGTTTATGGGGGGGTGGGGAGCTGTTTTTT
.	17	.	TRBJ1-2	TRBV19	CASSIDPSGVPLGGYTF	TGTGCCAGTAGTATAGATCCTTCAGGGGTCCCCCTAGGAGGCTACACCTTC
.	17	.	TRBJ1-1	TRBV7-9	CASSPPQGTLDDTEAFF	TGTGCCAGCAGCCCACCTCAGGGAACCCTCGACGACACTGAAGCTTTCTTT
few	13	TRBD1	TRBJ2-7	TRBV7-2	CASNQGDAYEQYF	TGTGCCAGCAACCAGGGGGACGCCTACGAGCAGTACTTC
.	19	TRBD2	TRBJ2-3	TRBV4-3	CASSQGTFNGRGGKDTQYF	TGCGCCAGCAGCCAAGGGACGTTTAACGGGCGGGGGGGCAAGGATACGCAGTATTTT
few	20	TRBD1	TRBJ1-6	TRBV5-4	CASSPGTGLYKLTYNSPLHF	TGTGCCAGCAGCCCCGGGACAGGGTTGTACAAGCTAACGTATAATTCACCCCTCCACTTT
.	13	.	TRBJ1-1	TRBV11-2	CASSPSWAGEAFF	TGTGCCAGCAGCCCCTCGTGGGCAGGTGAAGCTTTCTTT
.	14	TRBD2	TRBJ2-5	TRBV7-9	CASSLTSGQETQYF	TGTGCCAGCAGCCTGACTAGCGGACAAGAGACCCAGTACTTC
few	14	.	TRBJ1-5	TRBV4-1	CASSQTDGSRAQHF	TGCGCCAGCAGCCAAACCGACGGATCTCGGGCCCAGCATTTT
.	15	.	TRBJ1-3	TRBV9	CASSVVGTGGNTIYF	TGTGCCAGCAGCGTAGTAGGGACTGGAGGAAACACCATATATTTT
.	19	TRBD1	TRBJ1-1	TRBV18	CASSPPPEKTGKVNTEAFF	TGTGCCAGCTCACCACCTCCTGAGAAGACAGGGAAGGTGAACACTGAAGCTTTCTTT
.	19	TRBD2	TRBJ2-5	TRBV5-1	CASSGGWTSGGPYQETQYF	TGCGCCAGCAGCGGGGGCTGGACTAGCGGTGGACCGTACCAAGAGACCCAGTACTTC
once	15	TRBD1	TRBJ1-1	TRBV6-5	CASSPEQGFMTEAFF	TGTGCCAGCAGCCCAGAACAGGGGTTCATGACTGAAGCTTTCTTT
few	14	TRBD1	TRBJ2-1	TRBV5-5	CASSLAGQGDEQFF	TGTGCCAGCAGCTTGGCGGGACAGGGGGATGAGCAGTTCTTC